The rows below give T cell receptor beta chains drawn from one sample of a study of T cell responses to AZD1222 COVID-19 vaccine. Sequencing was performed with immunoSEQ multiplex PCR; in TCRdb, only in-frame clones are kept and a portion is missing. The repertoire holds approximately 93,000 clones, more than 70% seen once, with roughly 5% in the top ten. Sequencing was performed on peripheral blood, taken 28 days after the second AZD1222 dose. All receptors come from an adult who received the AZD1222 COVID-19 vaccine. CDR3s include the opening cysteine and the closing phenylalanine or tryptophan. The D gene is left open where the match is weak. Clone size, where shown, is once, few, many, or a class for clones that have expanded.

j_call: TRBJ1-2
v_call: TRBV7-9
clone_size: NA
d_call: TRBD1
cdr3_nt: TGTGCCAGCAGCTGGGGACAGGGGGGCCTTGGCTACACCTTC
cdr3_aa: CASSWGQGGLGYTF

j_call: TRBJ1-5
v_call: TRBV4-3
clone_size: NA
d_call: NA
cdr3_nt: TGCGCCAGCAGCCAAGATTGGGGGGAAGGCAATCAGCCCCAGCATTTT
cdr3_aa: CASSQDWGEGNQPQHF

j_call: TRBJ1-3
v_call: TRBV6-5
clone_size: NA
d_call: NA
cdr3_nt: TGTGCCAGCAAACCAGACTGGTTCTCTGGAAACACCATATATTTT
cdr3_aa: CASKPDWFSGNTIYF

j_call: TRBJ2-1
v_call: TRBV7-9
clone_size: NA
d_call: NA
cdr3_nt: TGTGCCAGCAGCAAATCCAATGAGCAGTTCTTC
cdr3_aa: CASSKSNEQFF

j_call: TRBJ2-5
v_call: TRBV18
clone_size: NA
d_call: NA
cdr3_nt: TGTGCCAGCTCACCAATGACAGGCCAAGAGACCCAGTACTTC
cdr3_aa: CASSPMTGQETQYF

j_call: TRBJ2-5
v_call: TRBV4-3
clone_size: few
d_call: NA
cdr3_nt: TGCGCCAGCAGCCAAGATAGGGCGGGGACCCTTCAAGAGACCCAGTACTTC
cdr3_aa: CASSQDRAGTLQETQYF

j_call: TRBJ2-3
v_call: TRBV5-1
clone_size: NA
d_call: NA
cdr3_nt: TGCGCCAGCAGCTTGGCCGCGGGACAGAACACAGATACGCAGTATTTT
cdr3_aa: CASSLAAGQNTDTQYF

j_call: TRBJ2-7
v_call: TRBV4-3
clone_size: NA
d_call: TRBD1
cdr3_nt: TGCGCCAGCAGCCAATTATTGACAGGGCCCTACGAGCAGTACTTC
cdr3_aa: CASSQLLTGPYEQYF

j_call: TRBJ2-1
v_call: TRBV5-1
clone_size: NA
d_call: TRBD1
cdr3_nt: TGCGCCAGCAGCTTCGGTCCGGGACAGGGTCACAATGAGCAGTTCTTC
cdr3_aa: CASSFGPGQGHNEQFF

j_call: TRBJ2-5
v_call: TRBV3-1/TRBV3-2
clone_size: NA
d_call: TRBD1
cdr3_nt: TGTGCCAGCACCCAGCCAGGGGGAGAGACCCAGTACTTC
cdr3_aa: CASTQPGGETQYF

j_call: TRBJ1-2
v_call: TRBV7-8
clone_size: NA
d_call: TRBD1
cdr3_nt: TGTGCCAGCAGCTTAGGTGGGGGGACAGGGGGTGAATGGGCCTATGGCTACACCTTC
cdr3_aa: CASSLGGGTGGEWAYGYTF

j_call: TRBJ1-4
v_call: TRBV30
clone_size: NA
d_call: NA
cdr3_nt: TGTGCCTGGAGTGTATTCCGGTGGGAAAAACTGTTTTTT
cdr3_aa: CAWSVFRWEKLFF

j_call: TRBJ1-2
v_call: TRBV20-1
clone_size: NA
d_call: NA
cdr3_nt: TGCAGTGCTAGAAATATCTATGGCTACACCTTC
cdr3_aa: CSARNIYGYTF

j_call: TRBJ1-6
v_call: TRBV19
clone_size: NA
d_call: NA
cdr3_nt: TGTGCCGCGGGCGGGGCCTCCTATAATTCACCCCTCCACTTT
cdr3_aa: CAAGGASYNSPLHF

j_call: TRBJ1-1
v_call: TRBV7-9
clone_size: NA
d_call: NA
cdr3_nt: TGTGCCAGCAGCTTAGGGCTCGCTGCCTCACCGGGAGCTTTCTTT
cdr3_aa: CASSLGLAASPGAFF

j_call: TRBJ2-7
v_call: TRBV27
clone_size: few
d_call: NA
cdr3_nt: TGTGCCAGCAGTTTAAAGAGGGCTGGGGTCGAGCAGTACTTC
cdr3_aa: CASSLKRAGVEQYF

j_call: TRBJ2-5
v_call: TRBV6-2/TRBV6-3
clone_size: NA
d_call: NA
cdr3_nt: TGTGCCAGCAGCGCCGGACTGATTTTCCCACAGTACCAAGAGACCCAGTACTTC
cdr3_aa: CASSAGLIFPQYQETQYF

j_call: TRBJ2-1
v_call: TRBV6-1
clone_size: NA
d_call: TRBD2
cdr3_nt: TGTGCCGTCCGACTAGCGGCCTCCTACAATGAGCAGTTCTTC
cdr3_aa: CAVRLAASYNEQFF

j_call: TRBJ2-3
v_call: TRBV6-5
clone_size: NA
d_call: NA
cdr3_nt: TGTGCCAGCAGTTATTCTGCAATTCAAGGCGCAGATACGCAGTATTTT
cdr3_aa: CASSYSAIQGADTQYF

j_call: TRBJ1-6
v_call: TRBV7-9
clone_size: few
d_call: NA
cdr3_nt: TGTGCCAGCAGCTTAGCGGATCAGGGCTCCTATAATTCACCCCTCCACTTT
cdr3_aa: CASSLADQGSYNSPLHF

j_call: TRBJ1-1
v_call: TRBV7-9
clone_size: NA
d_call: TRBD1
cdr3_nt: TGTGCCAGCAGCGCCCCGGGACAGCAGAACACTGAAGCTTTCTTT
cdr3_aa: CASSAPGQQNTEAFF

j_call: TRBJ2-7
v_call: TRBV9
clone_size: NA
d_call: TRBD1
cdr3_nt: TGTGCCAGCAGCGTTTTGGACAGGGGGGGCGAGCAGTACTTC
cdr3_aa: CASSVLDRGGEQYF

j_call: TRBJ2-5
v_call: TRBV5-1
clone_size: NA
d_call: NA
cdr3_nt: TGCGCCAGCAAACTAACCCACGGGGAGACCCAGTACTTC
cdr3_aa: CASKLTHGETQYF

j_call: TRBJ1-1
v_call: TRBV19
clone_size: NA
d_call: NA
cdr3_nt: TGTGCCAGTAAGAAAATTGGGGAAGGCGCTGAAGCTTTCTTT
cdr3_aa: CASKKIGEGAEAFF

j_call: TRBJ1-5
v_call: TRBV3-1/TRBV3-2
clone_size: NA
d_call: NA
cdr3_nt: TGTGCCAGCGGCGGGGGAGGTGGCAATCAGCCCCAGCATTTT
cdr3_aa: CASGGGGGNQPQHF

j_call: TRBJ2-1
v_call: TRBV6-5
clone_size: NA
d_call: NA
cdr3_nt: TGTGCCAGCAGTTACGGAAGTGGACCAAGAATAGGGGAGCAGTTCTTC
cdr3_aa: CASSYGSGPRIGEQFF

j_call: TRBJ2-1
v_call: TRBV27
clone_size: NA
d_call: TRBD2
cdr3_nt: TGTGCCAGCAGTTGGATAGCGGGGGGGGACCCCAATGAGCAGTTCTTC
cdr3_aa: CASSWIAGGDPNEQFF

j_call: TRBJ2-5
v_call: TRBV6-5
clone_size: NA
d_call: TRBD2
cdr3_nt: TGTGCCAGCAGGCGACTAGCGGGGGTGGCGGAGACCCAGTACTTC
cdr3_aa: CASRRLAGVAETQYF

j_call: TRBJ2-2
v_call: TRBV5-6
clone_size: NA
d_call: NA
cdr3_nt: TGTGCCAGCAGCTTCGACACAGGGACCGGGGAGCTGTTTTTT
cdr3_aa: CASSFDTGTGELFF

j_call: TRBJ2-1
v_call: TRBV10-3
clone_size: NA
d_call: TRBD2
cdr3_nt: TGTGCCATCAGTGAGCATAGTCCGGGACTAAACTACAATGAGCAGTTCTTC
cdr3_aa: CAISEHSPGLNYNEQFF

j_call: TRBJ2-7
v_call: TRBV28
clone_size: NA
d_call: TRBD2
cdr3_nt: TGTGCCAGCAGTTTAGTAGCGGGTTCTTACGAGCAGTACTTC
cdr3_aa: CASSLVAGSYEQYF

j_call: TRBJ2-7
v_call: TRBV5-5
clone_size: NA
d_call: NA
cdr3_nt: TGTGCCAGCAGCTGGGGAAAGACAGCCTCGAGCTCCTACGAGCAGTACTTC
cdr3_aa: CASSWGKTASSSYEQYF

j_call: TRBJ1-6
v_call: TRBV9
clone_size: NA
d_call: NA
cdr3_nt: TGTGCCAGCAGCGTAAACGCTCATGACGGATGGGGTTCACCCCTCCACTTT
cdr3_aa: CASSVNAHDGWGSPLHF

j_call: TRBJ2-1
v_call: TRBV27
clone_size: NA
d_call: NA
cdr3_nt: TGTGCCAGCAACTTCCCGGGCCTTGGGGGTTCCAATGAGCAGTTCTTC
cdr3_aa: CASNFPGLGGSNEQFF

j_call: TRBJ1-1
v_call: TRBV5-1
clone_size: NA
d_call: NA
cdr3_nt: TGCGCCAGCAGCTTGTTAGGCCGGGGGAACACTGAAGCTTTCTTT
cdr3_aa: CASSLLGRGNTEAFF

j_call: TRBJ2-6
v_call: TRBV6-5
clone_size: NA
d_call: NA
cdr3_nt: TGTGCCAGCAGTTACACGAAGGTTTCTGGGGCCAACGTCCTGACTTTC
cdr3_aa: CASSYTKVSGANVLTF

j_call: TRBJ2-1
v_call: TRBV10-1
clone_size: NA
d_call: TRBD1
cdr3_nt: TGCGCCAGCAGCACTTTGGGACAGGGAAAAGGGAATGAGCAGTTCTTC
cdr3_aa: CASSTLGQGKGNEQFF

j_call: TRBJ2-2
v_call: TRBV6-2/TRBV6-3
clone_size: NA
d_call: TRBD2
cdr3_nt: TGTGCCAGCAGTTACTCGACTAGCGGGGCCGGGGAGCTGTTTTTT
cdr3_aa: CASSYSTSGAGELFF

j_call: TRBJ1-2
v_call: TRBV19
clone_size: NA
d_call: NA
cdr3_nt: TGTGCCAGTAGTATACCAGGGTGGTCGAGTGGCTACACCTTC
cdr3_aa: CASSIPGWSSGYTF

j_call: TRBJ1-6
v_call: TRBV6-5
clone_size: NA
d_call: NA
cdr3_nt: NA
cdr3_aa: CASSSGQGHSPLHF

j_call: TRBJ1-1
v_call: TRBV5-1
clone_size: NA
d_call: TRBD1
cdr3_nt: TGCGCCAGCAGCTTGGGACAGGGGGTAAGGAACACTGAAGCTTTCTTT
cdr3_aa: CASSLGQGVRNTEAFF

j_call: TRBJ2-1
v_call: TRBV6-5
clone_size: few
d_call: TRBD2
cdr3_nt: TGTGCCACCCACCGTTTAGCGGGGTACAATGAGCAGTTCTTC
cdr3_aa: CATHRLAGYNEQFF

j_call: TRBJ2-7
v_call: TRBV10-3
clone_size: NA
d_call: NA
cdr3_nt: TGTGCCATCAGTGACCCGTCAGGTTCCTACGAGCAGTACTTC
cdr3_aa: CAISDPSGSYEQYF

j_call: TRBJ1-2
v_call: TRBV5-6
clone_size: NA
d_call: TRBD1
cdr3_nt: TGTGCCAGCAGCTTTGGGACAGGGGGCGCCGCTGGCTACACCTTC
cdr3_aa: CASSFGTGGAAGYTF

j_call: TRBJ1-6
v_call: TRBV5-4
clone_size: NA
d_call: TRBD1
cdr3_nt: TGTGCCAGCACCGTGACAGGGACTTCGGCACCCCTCCACTTT
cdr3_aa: CASTVTGTSAPLHF

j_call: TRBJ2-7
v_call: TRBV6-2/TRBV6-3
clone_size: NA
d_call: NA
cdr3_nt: TGTGCCAGCAGTCACACTTACGAGCAGTACTTC
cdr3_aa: CASSHTYEQYF

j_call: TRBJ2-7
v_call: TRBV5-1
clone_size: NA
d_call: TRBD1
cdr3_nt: TGCGCCAGCAGCAATACAGGGGGTAGGTCAGGCGAGCAGTACTTC
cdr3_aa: CASSNTGGRSGEQYF

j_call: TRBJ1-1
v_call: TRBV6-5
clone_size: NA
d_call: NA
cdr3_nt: TGTGCCAGCAGTAGCCGGGGCGGGTACACTGAAGCTTTCTTT
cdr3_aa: CASSSRGGYTEAFF

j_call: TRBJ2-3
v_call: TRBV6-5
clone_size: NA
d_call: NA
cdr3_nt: TGTGCCAGCACCCACGAGGGGCTCGGGCAGTATTTT
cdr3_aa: CASTHEGLGQYF

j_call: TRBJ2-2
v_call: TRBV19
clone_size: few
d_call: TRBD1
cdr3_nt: TGTGCCAGTAGCCTAGGACAGGGTACCGGGGAGCTGTTTTTT
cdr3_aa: CASSLGQGTGELFF

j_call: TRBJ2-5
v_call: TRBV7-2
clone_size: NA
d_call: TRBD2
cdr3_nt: TGTGCCAGCAGCTTCCAAGCGGGGGGGTTGGAGACCCAGTACTTC
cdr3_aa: CASSFQAGGLETQYF

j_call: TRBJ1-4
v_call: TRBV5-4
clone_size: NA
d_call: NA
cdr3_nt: TGTGCCAGCAGCGGCCCCCCAGGGTCGTATGAAAAACTGTTTTTT
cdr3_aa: CASSGPPGSYEKLFF

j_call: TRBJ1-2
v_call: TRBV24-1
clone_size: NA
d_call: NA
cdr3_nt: TGTGCCACCAGTGATTCCCTTAGGGGGGCAGGCTATGGCTACACCTTC
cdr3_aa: CATSDSLRGAGYGYTF

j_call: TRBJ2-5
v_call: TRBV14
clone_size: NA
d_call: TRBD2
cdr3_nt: TGTGCCAGCAGCCCCTATCGGGGTAGCGGGGGTGCGGAGACCCAGTACTTC
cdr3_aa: CASSPYRGSGGAETQYF

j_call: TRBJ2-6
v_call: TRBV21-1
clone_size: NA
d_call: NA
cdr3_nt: TGTGCCAGCAGCAAGTTGGTAGTCCATGCTGGGGCCAACGTCCTGACTTTC
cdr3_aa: CASSKLVVHAGANVLTF

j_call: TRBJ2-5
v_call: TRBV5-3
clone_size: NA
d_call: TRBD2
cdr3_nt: TGTGCCCAAACCAAGCGGGGGGGCCCGCTCGTAGTTCGGGAGACCCAGTACTTC
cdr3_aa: CAQTKRGGPLVVRETQYF

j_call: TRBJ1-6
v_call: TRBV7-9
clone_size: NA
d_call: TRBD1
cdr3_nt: TGTGCCAGCAGCTCGGGACAGGGCCTTCTAAGCGCGGGGAATTCACCCCTCCACTTT
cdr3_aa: CASSSGQGLLSAGNSPLHF

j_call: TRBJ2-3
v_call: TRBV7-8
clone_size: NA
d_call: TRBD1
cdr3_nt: TGTGCCAGCAGCTTAGAAGACAGGGGGAGCACAGATACGCAGTATTTT
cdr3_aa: CASSLEDRGSTDTQYF

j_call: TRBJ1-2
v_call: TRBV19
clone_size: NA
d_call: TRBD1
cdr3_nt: TGTGCCAGTACTCAGACAGGGAACTATGGCTACACCTTC
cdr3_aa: CASTQTGNYGYTF

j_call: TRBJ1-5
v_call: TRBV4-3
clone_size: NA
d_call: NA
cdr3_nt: TGCGCCAGCAGCCAATCCCTAAATCAGCCCCAGCATTTT
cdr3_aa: CASSQSLNQPQHF